This note documents a single T cell receptor (beta chain) sequence. Genes here carry mouse names. The read terminates 1 residue before the CDR3 end, so the remaining end is supplied by the germline J gene. Other DNA sequences within the sample encode an identical CDR3. Time point indicated: mouse harvest day 7 after allogeneic transplant. The graft held 10^6 splenic CD5+ T cells and 10^7 T-cell-depleted bone marrow cells. The record originates from a study of tissue T cells after allogeneic stem cell transplantation. J was trimmed by 2 bases and V by 0 bases; bases with no gene match: 1. This CDR3 is 15 amino acids long. Germline loops: CDR1 LGHNA, CDR2 YSYQKL. The table came from immunoSEQ multiplex PCR; TCRdb's copy has only in-frame clones and leaves some out. The table shows roughly 2,300 clones, with around 50% occurring only once.

Sequencing was carried out using liver tissue. The chain carries TRBV2 and TRBJ2-4, with 8 bases fitting TRBD1. The clonotype originates from a female BALB/c mouse given C57BL/6 T cells with graft-versus-host disease after an allogeneic hematopoietic cell transplant. CDR3 protein: CASSQDRGLQNTLYF. CDR3 bases read: TGTGCCAGCAGCCAAGACAGGGGGCTTCAAAACACCTTGTAC.